This TCR beta chain was recovered during a study of blood T cell dynamics during melanoma immunotherapy. Study information: First-line therapy was either pembrolizumab or nivolumab with ipilimumab for metastatic melanoma.

General study findings and limits: At W3, later disease-control patients showed bifurcated PBMC repertoire changes, unlike progressors. It remained unknown if the driving T cell clones were melanoma-specific.

The CDR3 contains 14 residues. The germline V gene has CDR1 PRHDT and CDR2 FYEKMQ (reference sequence). V was pared by 3 bases and J by 7 bases, with 10 bases between. Every bulk PBMC sample received the same 350 ng of DNA. The table came from immunoSEQ multiplex PCR; TCRdb's copy has only in-frame clones and leaves some out. The sample lists approximately 23,000 clones, over 85% occurring once. Notes on this clone: Its antigen is currently unknown.

Regarding time point: pre-treatment baseline. Sequenced here: blood, sampled from a patient treated with checkpoint blockade. V is TRBV13 and J is TRBJ1-6; a weak D match, TRBD1 (5 bases). The sequence derives from a human donor with melanoma. The CDR3 nucleotides are TGTGCCAGCAGCTTGGCGGGGCGAAATTCACCCCTCCACTTT. Its protein is CASSLAGRNSPLHF.